The T cell receptor beta chain described here comes from a study of T-cell reconstitution after alpha-beta-depleted transplantation in children. General study findings and limits: Fresh T-cell production supplied most of the T-cell counts and diversity seen one year after transplant. Approximately two months post-transplant, alpha-beta T cells reportedly originated from several hundred expanded graft clones. In some patients, recipient T cells and intrathymic progenitors surviving conditioning explained high day-60 diversity.

With V trimmed by 3 bases and J by 8 bases, 4 bases remained unmatched. The CDR3 totals 13 residues. As for this clonotype: The antigen remains unidentified.

A TCRbeta library incorporating unique molecular identifiers was prepared. TCRdb passed the PCR reads through MiXCR, listing each CDR3 protein once. The table records about 900,000 distinct CDR3 sequences, about 29% of them present only once. This rearrangement joins TRBV12-3 or TRBV12-4 to TRBJ2-4; 7 bases agree with TRBD2. Sequencing was performed on PBMCs, mostly from graft donor cells, taken 360 days after TCRalphabeta/CD19-depleted stem cell transplant. The sequence derives from a boy under two years old who had a stem cell transplant for SCID, so the T cells may come from the graft donor. CDR3 in amino acids: CASSFRGRDIQYF. CDR3 sequence (DNA): TGTGCCAGCAGTTTTCGGGGGAGGGACATTCAGTACTTC.